The entry below describes one T cell receptor (beta chain). The sample belongs to a study of blood T cell repertoires in COVID-19. About the study: T cells, B-cell-depleted T cells, or PBMCs provided the cDNA or gDNA that served as material.

The CDR3 covers 16 residues. Germline CDR1 SGHRS, CDR2 YFSETQ. The J segment lost 4 bases and the V segment lost 2 bases, leaving 9 bases of the junction unmatched. The assay was immunoSEQ multiplex PCR, and TCRdb's table has in-frame clones only and misses some. The table lists 75,000 to 90,000 clones, around 91% of them singletons. This chain uses TRBV5-1 with TRBJ2-5, with TRBD2 identical over 9 bases. This TCR was recovered from a human donor in a cohort sampled during active COVID-19. Sequenced: peripheral blood. CDR3 loop: CASSFRAGGQAETQYF. The CDR3, as DNA: TGCGCCAGCAGCTTCCGAGCGGGGGGTCAGGCAGAGACCCAGTACTTC.